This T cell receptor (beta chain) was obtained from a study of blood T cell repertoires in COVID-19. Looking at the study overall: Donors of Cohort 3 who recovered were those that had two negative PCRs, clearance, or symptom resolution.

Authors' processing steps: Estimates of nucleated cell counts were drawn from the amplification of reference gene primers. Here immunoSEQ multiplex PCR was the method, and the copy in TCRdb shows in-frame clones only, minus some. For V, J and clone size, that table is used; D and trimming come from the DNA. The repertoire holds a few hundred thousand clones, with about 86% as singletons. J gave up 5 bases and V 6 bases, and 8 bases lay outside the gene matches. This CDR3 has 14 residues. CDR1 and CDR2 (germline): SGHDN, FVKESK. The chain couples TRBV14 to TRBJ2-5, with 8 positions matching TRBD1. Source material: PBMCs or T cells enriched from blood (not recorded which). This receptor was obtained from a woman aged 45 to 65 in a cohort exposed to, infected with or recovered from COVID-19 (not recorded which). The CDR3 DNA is TGTGCCAGCAGTCTACGACAGGGGTGGGAGACCCAGTACTTC. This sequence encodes CASSLRQGWETQYF.